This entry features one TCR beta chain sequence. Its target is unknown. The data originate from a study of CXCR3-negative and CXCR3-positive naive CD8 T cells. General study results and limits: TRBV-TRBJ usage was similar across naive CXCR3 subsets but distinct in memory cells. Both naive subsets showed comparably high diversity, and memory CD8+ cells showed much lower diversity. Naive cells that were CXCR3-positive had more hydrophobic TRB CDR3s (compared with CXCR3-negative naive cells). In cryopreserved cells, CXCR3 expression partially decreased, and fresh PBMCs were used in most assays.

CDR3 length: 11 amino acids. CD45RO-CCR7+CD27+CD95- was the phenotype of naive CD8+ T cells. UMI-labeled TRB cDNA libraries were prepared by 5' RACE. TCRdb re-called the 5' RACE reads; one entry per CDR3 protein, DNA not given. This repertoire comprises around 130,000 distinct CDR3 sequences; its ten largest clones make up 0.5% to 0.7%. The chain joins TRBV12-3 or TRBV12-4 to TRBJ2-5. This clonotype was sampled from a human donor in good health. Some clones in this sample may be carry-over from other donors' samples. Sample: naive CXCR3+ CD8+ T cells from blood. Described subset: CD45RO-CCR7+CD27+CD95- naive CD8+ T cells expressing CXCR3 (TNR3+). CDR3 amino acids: CASSPAEAQYF.